Below are 31 T cell receptor beta chains sequenced from a single sample in a study of T cell repertoires in ileal Crohn's disease. Profiling relied on immunoSEQ multiplex PCR, and the TCRdb table lists in-frame clones only, not all of them. Of about 5,200 clones listed, roughly 79% were seen once; the top ten hold about 5.9%. The source material was ileal tissue. All receptors derive from an adult with Crohn's disease.

The rearrangement uses TRBV29-1 and TRBJ2-5; 7 nucleotides align to TRBD2. The assigned J gene may be wrong: the sequence end matches TRBJ2-7 better. The germline CDR1 and CDR2 sequences are SQVTM and ANQGSEA. This CDR3 has 13 residues. The CDR3 DNA is TGCAGCGTTGATGCGTCGGGGGGACACGAGCAGTACTTC. As protein: CSVDASGGHEQYF.

The chain couples TRBV5-1 to TRBJ1-4; TRBD1 agrees at 7 bases. The V gene end was trimmed by 4 bases and the J gene end by 0 bases; junction bases not matched to a gene: 6. The CDR3 spans 16 residues. Germline CDR1 SGHRS, CDR2 YFSETQ. The CDR3 protein is CASSGFGTATNEKLFF. CDR3 bases: TGCGCCAGCAGCGGCTTTGGGACAGCAACTAATGAAAAACTGTTTTTT.

The chain has TRBV7-2 and TRBJ2-1, with 9 bases identical to TRBD2. CDR3 length equals 18 residues. Germline values: CDR1 SGHTA, CDR2 FQGNSA. The J segment lost 7 bases and the V segment lost 5 bases, leaving 18 bases of the junction unmatched. The CDR3 nucleotides read TGTGCCAGCAGCCCGCGAGGGACAGCGGGGGGCCGTAGGAATGAGCAGTTCTTC. The encoded protein is CASSPRGTAGGRRNEQFF.

The chain has TRBV5-1 and TRBJ2-5, with D perhaps matching TRBD2 (6 bases). Germline V gene sequence: CDR1 SGHRS, CDR2 YFSETQ. The CDR3 runs 14 residues. The V gene lost 4 bases and the J gene lost 2 bases, with 12 bases spanning the gap. The CDR3 DNA reads TGCGCCAGCAGCCCCGGGGGAAATCAAGAGACCCAGTACTTC. Residues: CASSPGGNQETQYF.

The chain joins TRBV7-2 to TRBJ2-3, with D unresolved. V gave up 4 bases and J gave up 0 bases, with 8 bases separating them. The CDR3 length is 14 residues. Germline assignment: CDR1 SGHTA and CDR2 FQGNSA. The DNA for the CDR3 is TGTGCCAGCAGCTCTTACTCTAGCACAGATACGCAGTATTTT. Its translation: CASSSYSSTDTQYF.

The chain uses TRBV4-2 and TRBJ2-2; D gene uncertain. The ends were cut back, 4 bases at V and 0 bases at J, with 15 bases in the middle. Germline assignment: CDR1 LGHNA and CDR2 YNFKEQ. This CDR3 has 17 amino acids. CDR3 sequence reads: CASSPPQRQSNTGELFF. The CDR3 region has the DNA TGTGCCAGCAGCCCGCCTCAGAGGCAGTCGAACACCGGGGAGCTGTTTTTT.

V and J are TRBV2 and TRBJ1-2; the match to TRBD1 covers 9 bases. Germline-derived CDR1 and CDR2 are SNHLY and FYNNEI. CDR3 length: 14 amino acids. V shed 4 bases and J 8 bases; nucleotides not matched to a gene: 8. CDR3 amino acids: CASSVQGQGHGYTF. The CDR3 bases are TGTGCCAGCAGTGTGCAAGGACAGGGGCACGGCTACACCTTC.

The J gene is TRBJ2-1, the V gene TRBV19; 12 nucleotides align to TRBD2. Trimming removed 6 bases from V and 3 bases from J; junction bases left unmatched: 0. CDR1 and CDR2 from the germline V gene are LNHDA and SQIVND (reference sequence). The CDR3 extends over 14 amino acids. This CDR3 reads CASRTSGSYNEQFF. DNA for the CDR3: TGTGCCAGTAGGACTAGCGGGAGCTACAATGAGCAGTTCTTC. Supplemented by reference TRBV19 and TRBJ2-1, the full variable domain reads DGGITQSPKYLFRKEGQNVTLSCEQNLNHDAMYWYRQDPGQGLRLIYYSQIVNDFQKGDIAEGYSVSREKKESFPLTVTSAQKNPTAFYLCASRTSGSYNEQFFGPGTRLTVL.

V and J are TRBV27 and TRBJ1-5; no clear D gene. With 8 bases removed from V and 1 base from J, the gap between germline ends came to 12 bases. Per germline, CDR1 MNHEY and CDR2 SMNVEV (reference sequence). The CDR3 totals 14 residues. CDR3: CASGLDMSNQPQHF. The CDR3 coding sequence is TGTGCCAGCGGGTTAGACATGAGCAATCAGCCCCAGCATTTT.

The CDR3 DNA is TGTGCCAGCAGCTTATTATCTAGCGGGAGCTCCTACAATGAGCAGTTCTTC. Encoded protein: CASSLLSSGSSYNEQFF. V gene TRBV7-9 combines with J gene TRBJ2-1, with 10 nucleotides matching TRBD2. Germline V CDR1 and CDR2: SEHNR, FQNEAQ (reference sequence). This CDR3 is 17 amino acids long. Trimming removed 2 bases from V and 0 bases from J; junction bases left unmatched: 4.

This clone has just one count. The chain has TRBV10-2 and TRBJ2-3; 11 positions match TRBD2. V gave up 6 bases and J gave up 1 base; unmatched junction bases: 15. This CDR3 has 19 residues. CDR1 WSHSY and CDR2 SAAADI come from the germline V gene. CDR3 nucleotide sequence: TGCGCCAGCAGCCCCGCGAGGGCTAGCGGGAGGTATGGCACAGATACGCAGTATTTT. This translates into CASSPARASGRYGTDTQYF.

The V and J genes are TRBV27 and TRBJ2-1; 7 bases line up with TRBD2. This CDR3 spans 14 amino acids. Germline V lookup: CDR1 MNHEY, CDR2 SMNVEV (reference sequence). J gave up 1 base and V 6 bases, and 3 bases lay outside the gene matches. DNA for the CDR3: TGTGCCAGCAGCGGGCGGGAGTCCTACAATGAGCAGTTCTTC. This codes for CASSGRESYNEQFF.

This chain uses TRBV5-4 with TRBJ1-4; weak D call: TRBD1 (6 bases). The CDR3 is 16 amino acids. The ends were cut back, 4 bases at V and 6 bases at J, with 19 bases in the middle. Looked up from germline, CDR1 is SGHNT and CDR2 is YYREEE (reference sequence). CDR3 sequence: CASSQPLRGLDEKLFF. CDR3 in DNA: TGTGCCAGCAGCCAGCCACTCAGGGGCCTGGATGAAAAACTGTTTTTT.

The chain recombines TRBV28 with TRBJ2-3, with D perhaps TRBD2 (6 bases). The ends were cut back, 4 bases at V and 7 bases at J, with 15 bases in the middle. The germline V gene has CDR1 MDHEN and CDR2 SYDVKM. The CDR3 has 14 residues. The DNA for the CDR3 is TGTGCCAGCAGTTCACCAAGCGGGCTTAATACGCAGTATTTT. Its translation is CASSSPSGLNTQYF. Full variable domain (remainder filled in from reference TRBV28 and TRBJ2-3): DVKVTQSSRYLVKRTGEKVFLECVQDMDHENMFWYRQDPGLGLRLIYFSYDVKMKEKGDIPEGYSVSREKKERFSLILESASTNQTSMYLCASSSPSGLNTQYFGPGTRLTVL.

This clone was detected a few times. The chain links TRBV6-6 to TRBJ1-5, with TRBD1 as a possible D gene (6 bases). This CDR3 is built from 15 residues. Trimming took 0 bases from V and 1 from J, leaving 7 bases between them. From germline, CDR1 is MNHNY and CDR2 SVGAGI (reference sequence). CDR3 DNA: TGTGCCAGCAGTTACTCGACAGGAAGCAATCAGCCCCAGCATTTT. This translates into CASSYSTGSNQPQHF.

V is TRBV7-2 and J is TRBJ2-7; 9 bases fit TRBD1. After removal of 6 bases from V and 2 bases from J, the junction contained 8 bases not matched to a gene. The germline gives CDR1 SGHTA, CDR2 FQGNSA. This CDR3 comprises 15 residues. CDR3 region: CASSPTRDRAYEQYF. The CDR3 DNA sequence: TGTGCCAGCAGTCCAACCCGGGACAGGGCCTACGAGCAGTACTTC. The whole variable domain, filled in from reference TRBV7-2 and TRBJ2-7, reads GAGVSQSPSNKVTEKGKDVELRCDPISGHTALYWYRQSLGQGLEFLIYFQGNSAPDKSGLPSDRFSAERTGGSVSTLTIQRTQQEDSAVYLCASSPTRDRAYEQYFGPGTRLTVT.

V is TRBV6-5 and J is TRBJ2-5; 13 nucleotides match TRBD2. The germline gives CDR1 MNHEY, CDR2 SVGAGI. J lost 5 bases, V lost 6 bases, and 6 bases had no gene match. CDR3 size: 15 residues. As DNA, the CDR3 is TGTGCCAGCAGCCTCGGACTAGCGGGAGTCGAGACCCAGTACTTC. Amino acid sequence: CASSLGLAGVETQYF.

The CDR3 coding sequence is TGTGCCAGCAGCTTAGAGGGACAGGGATACATTGAAGCTTTCTTT. Translating gives CASSLEGQGYIEAFF. V and J are TRBV7-6 and TRBJ1-1, with 9 bases matching TRBD1. This CDR3 contains 15 residues. Germline V CDR1 and CDR2: SGHVS, FNYEAQ. After removal of 1 base from V and 7 bases from J, the junction contained 7 bases not matched to a gene.

The chain employs TRBV5-1 and TRBJ2-7; tentative D call: TRBD1 (5 bases). Trimming removed 4 bases at V and 2 bases at J, with 16 bases between. The CDR3 loop spans 15 amino acids. Germline CDR1 and CDR2: SGHRS and YFSETQ. CDR3 in amino acids: CASSLAPQDTYEQYF. For the CDR3, the DNA is TGCGCCAGCAGCCTGGCCCCGCAGGACACCTACGAGCAGTACTTC.

The V gene is TRBV6-6, the J gene TRBJ2-3; D may be TRBD1 (6 bases). Per the germline V gene, CDR1 is MNHNY and CDR2 is SVGAGI (reference sequence). Trimming removed 9 bases at V and 3 bases at J, with 19 bases between. CDR3 length: 15 residues. This chain's CDR3 is CASSVTDSFTDTQYF. For the CDR3, the DNA is TGTGCCAGTTCAGTAACGGACAGTTTTACAGATACGCAGTATTTT.

The V and J genes are TRBV27 and TRBJ2-7; weak D call: TRBD2 (5 bases). CDR1 and CDR2 from the germline V gene are MNHEY and SMNVEV (reference sequence). The length of the CDR3 is 13 residues. The V end lost 2 bases, the J end lost 6 bases, and 11 bases lay between the germline ends. CDR3 DNA: TGTGCCAGCAGTTTAGACTATAGGAGCGAGCAGTACTTC. It is translated as CASSLDYRSEQYF.

The chain combines TRBV30 with TRBJ2-5; D is unclear. Germline V gene sequence: CDR1 GTSNPN, CDR2 SVGIG (reference sequence). This CDR3 has 15 amino acids. The V gene lost 2 bases and the J gene lost 2 bases, with 15 bases spanning the gap. CDR3 in DNA: TGTGCCTGGAGTTACGGTGGAGCGACTCAAGAGACCCAGTACTTC. Encoded protein: CAWSYGGATQETQYF.

CDR3 sequence: CASSLRGQANTGELFF. Written as DNA, the CDR3 is TGTGCCAGCAGCCTAAGGGGACAGGCGAACACCGGGGAGCTGTTTTTT. This chain links TRBV7-3 with TRBJ2-2, with 8 bases that match TRBD1. V was clipped by 5 bases and J by 0 bases; unmatched bases: 5. CDR1 is SGHTA, CDR2 FQGTGA, per germline. The CDR3 length is 16 residues.

The chain uses TRBV15 and TRBJ2-1; D perhaps matches TRBD2 (5 bases). The V gene's germline CDR1 is LNHNV and CDR2 YYDKDF (reference sequence). The V gene lost 7 bases and the J gene lost 1 base, with 11 bases spanning the gap. There are 14 residues in the CDR3. CDR3 DNA sequence: TGTGCCACCAACAGCGGAGGTTCCTACAATGAGCAGTTCTTC. Its translation is CATNSGGSYNEQFF.

This clone has a single count. The V gene is TRBV7-9, the J gene TRBJ1-6; D is uncertain. CDR1 and CDR2 (germline): SEHNR, FQNEAQ (reference sequence). CDR3 size: 12 residues. Between the trimmed V and J ends, which lost 4 bases and 10 bases, there was a span of 8 bases. CDR3 sequence: CASSYVRSPLHF. The CDR3 nucleotides are TGTGCCAGCAGCTATGTGAGGTCACCCCTCCACTTT. The full variable domain, with the rest looked up from reference TRBV7-9 and TRBJ1-6, is DTGVSQNPRHKITKRGQNVTFRCDPISEHNRLYWYRQTLGQGPEFLTYFQNEAQLEKSRLLSDRFSAERPKGSFSTLEIQRTEQGDSAMYLCASSYVRSPLHFGNGTRLTVT.

The rearrangement uses TRBV15 and TRBJ2-7; D is possibly TRBD2 (6 bases). This CDR3 spans 15 amino acids. V was trimmed by 1 base and J by 3 bases, leaving 13 bases between them. Germline V CDR1 and CDR2: LNHNV, YYDKDF (reference sequence). As DNA, the CDR3 is TGTGCCACCAGCAGAGCTCGGGGGACCAGCTACGAGCAGTACTTC. As protein: CATSRARGTSYEQYF.

Of note for this clone: The junction departs from germline at one end; a sequencing error may be responsible. The same CDR3 also results from other DNA sequences found in this sample. The V and J genes are TRBV6-5 and TRBJ2-7, with a possible D match to TRBD2 (7 bases). Per the germline V gene, CDR1 is MNHEY and CDR2 is SVGAGI. This CDR3 is built from 15 residues. The CDR3: CASSYNRGGGYEQYF. The CDR3 DNA reads as TGTGCCAGCAGTTACAATCGGGGAGGGGGATACGAACAGTACTTC.

Written as DNA, the CDR3 is TGTGCCAGCAGCTTGGATTCGGGAGTTAGCACAGATACGCAGTATTTT. This codes for CASSLDSGVSTDTQYF. V and J are TRBV7-9 and TRBJ2-3, with a tentative D call TRBD2 (6 bases). Germline V gene data show CDR1 as SEHNR and CDR2 as FQNEAQ (reference sequence). The ends were cut back, 3 bases at V and 0 bases at J, with 13 bases in the middle. The CDR3 extends over 16 amino acids.

This sequence joins TRBV30 and TRBJ1-4, with unresolved D. CDR1 is GTSNPN and CDR2 is SVGIG in the germline V gene (reference sequence). The V and J ends lost 0 bases and 8 bases respectively, with 7 bases between them. The CDR3 runs to 12 residues. DNA of the CDR3: TGTGCCTGGAGTGTACACGGGGAAAAACTGTTTTTT. It yields the protein CAWSVHGEKLFF. Full variable domain (outside the CDR3, taken from reference TRBV30 and TRBJ1-4): SQTIHQWPATLVQPVGSPLSLECTVEGTSNPNLYWYRQAAGRGLQLLFYSVGIGQISSEVPQNLSASRPQDRQFILSSKKLLLSDSGFYLCAWSVHGEKLFFGSGTQLSVL.

In this sample, this clone turned up a few times. The V gene is TRBV4-3, the J gene TRBJ1-2; D unresolved. This CDR3 has 14 amino acids. Germline V gene lookup returns CDR1 LGHNA and CDR2 YSLEER. The V gene lost 3 bases and the J gene lost 7 bases, with 15 bases spanning the gap. CDR3 coding DNA: TGCGCCAGCAGCCAGGAGCGGGGTTACCTTGGCTACACCTTC. Protein sequence: CASSQERGYLGYTF.

This clone occurred once. The CDR3 DNA follows: TGTGCCAGCAGCCAAGTGGGGGGGGAGACCACTGAAGCTTTCTTT. Protein: CASSQVGGETTEAFF. The rearrangement joins TRBV4-2 to TRBJ1-1; D may be TRBD1 (5 bases). The length of the CDR3 is 15 residues. Germline CDR1 and CDR2: LGHNA and YNFKEQ. Trimming removed 1 base at V and 4 bases at J, with 13 bases between.